This is a list of T cell receptor beta chains from one sample in a study of OX40 agonist ivuxolimab in advanced cancers. This table comes from immunoSEQ multiplex PCR, and its TCRdb copy is limited to in-frame clones, with some not included. The sample carries about 54,000 clones, approximately 90% recorded once. Specimen: CD4+ or CD8+ T cells sorted from blood, collected in a trial of the OX40 agonist ivuxolimab. Source of these receptors: an adult with an advanced solid tumor such as melanoma, head and neck, liver or kidney cancer. Both conserved end residues are part of each CDR3. D genes are given only for firm matches. Some rows have no size entry. The others give once, few or many, or a class for an expanded clone.

v_call	clone_size	d_call	cdr3_length	j_call	cdr3_nt	cdr3_aa
TRBV27	-	TRBD2	16	TRBJ2-1	TGTGCCAGCAGTGATACTAGCGGGGCCTCCTACAATGAGCAGTTCTTC	CASSDTSGASYNEQFF
TRBV27	-	TRBD2	13	TRBJ2-1	TGTGCCAGCAGTTTATATGCGGGGGTCGGGCAGTTCTTC	CASSLYAGVGQFF
TRBV27	-	-	13	TRBJ2-1	TGTGCCAGCAGTACCGACGGGTACAATGAGCAGTTCTTC	CASSTDGYNEQFF
TRBV11-2	-	-	16	TRBJ1-1	TGTGCCAGCAGCTTAGATCGAGCGGCGCCGAACACTGAAGCTTTCTTT	CASSLDRAAPNTEAFF
TRBV5-4	-	TRBD1	13	TRBJ1-2	TGTGCCAGCAGCCCCGGGACAGGGGGCGCGAAGGTCTTC	CASSPGTGGAKVF
TRBV27	-	-	14	TRBJ1-1	TGTGCCAGCAGTCCCACTTGGGGCGGGACTGAAGCTTTCTTT	CASSPTWGGTEAFF
TRBV7-6	-	TRBD1	19	TRBJ2-2	TGTGCCAGCAGCTTAGAGATGATGGGGACAGGGGCTAACACCGGGGAGCTGTTTTTT	CASSLEMMGTGANTGELFF
TRBV12-5	-	-	15	TRBJ1-2	TGTGCTAGTGGTTCCCCCGAGACAGAACTCTATGGCTACACCTTC	CASGSPETELYGYTF
TRBV19	-	-	14	TRBJ1-1	TGTGCCAGTAGTACCCAGGGGATGAACACTGAAGCTTTCTTT	CASSTQGMNTEAFF
TRBV9	-	-	16	TRBJ2-3	TGTGCCAGCAGCGCCGAGGGAGTTGGGGGCAGGGATACGCAGTATTTT	CASSAEGVGGRDTQYF
TRBV6-5	once	-	14	TRBJ2-2	TGTGCCAGCAGTCCCGCAGGGCCCACCGGGGAGCTGTTTTTT	CASSPAGPTGELFF
TRBV15	-	-	16	TRBJ1-1	TGTGCCACCAGCAGAGACCTTGGACAGCTGAACACTGAAGCTTTCTTT	CATSRDLGQLNTEAFF
TRBV4-3	-	-	15	TRBJ1-2	TGCGCCAGCAGCCAAGAAGTTGGCAGGGAATATGGCTACACCTTC	CASSQEVGREYGYTF
TRBV19	-	-	13	TRBJ2-4	TGTGCCAGTAGTATGGGGGGCTCGGACATTCAGTACTTC	CASSMGGSDIQYF
TRBV5-4	-	-	15	TRBJ2-7	TGTGCCAGCAGCCCCGGGACGGAGCTCACCTACGAGCAGTACTTC	CASSPGTELTYEQYF
TRBV10-3	-	TRBD1	17	TRBJ2-7	TGTGCCATCAGCACATATCGTCCCGGGACAGTCTCCTACGAGCAGTACTTC	CAISTYRPGTVSYEQYF
TRBV6-1	-	-	15	TRBJ2-7	TGTGCCAGCAGTGAAGGCGGAGGGGGTAACTACGAGCAGTACTTC	CASSEGGGGNYEQYF
TRBV5-6	-	-	15	TRBJ2-7	TGTGCCAGCAGCCTGCGGAGCGGAAGCTCCTACGAGCAGTACTTC	CASSLRSGSSYEQYF
TRBV9	-	TRBD2	20	TRBJ2-5	TGTGCCAGCAGCCATGAAAGACTAGCGGGAGGCCGTGAAAATCAAGAGACCCAGTACTTC	CASSHERLAGGRENQETQYF
TRBV27	-	-	13	TRBJ1-2	TGTGCCAGCAGCCTCGGACCGGCGGGTGGCTACACCTTC	CASSLGPAGGYTF
TRBV5-1	-	-	16	TRBJ2-2	TGCGCCAGCAGCTTGGCCTGGAGCGAGAACACCGGGGAGCTGTTTTTT	CASSLAWSENTGELFF
TRBV9	-	-	11	TRBJ2-7	TGTGCCAGCAGCGTAGGGGACGAGCAGTACTTC	CASSVGDEQYF
TRBV5-6	-	-	15	TRBJ2-2	TGTGCCAGCAGCATAGACACGGAGAACACCGGGGAGCTGTTTTTT	CASSIDTENTGELFF
TRBV4-3	once	-	17	TRBJ1-3	TGCGCCAGCAGCCAAGATCAGGGCCCACCCGGAGGAAACACCATATATTTT	CASSQDQGPPGGNTIYF
TRBV2	-	TRBD2	15	TRBJ2-1	TGTGCCAGCAGCGGGACTAGCGGAGCTCGTAGTGAGCAGTTCTTC	CASSGTSGARSEQFF
TRBV2	-	-	12	TRBJ2-7	TGTGCCAGCTTAGAAGGGGCCTACGAGCAGTACTTC	CASLEGAYEQYF
TRBV7-9	few	TRBD1	16	TRBJ2-2	TGTGCCAGCAGCATTCCAGGGGGTGGTGACACCGGGGAGCTGTTTTTT	CASSIPGGGDTGELFF
TRBV27	medium-sized	TRBD1	14	TRBJ1-1	TGTGCCAGCAGCCCGACAGGGTCGGGCACTGAAGCTTTCTTT	CASSPTGSGTEAFF
TRBV7-9	-	TRBD1	14	TRBJ1-4	TGTGCCAGCAGCCCGGGACAGGGGAATGAAAAACTGTTTTTT	CASSPGQGNEKLFF
TRBV7-9	-	TRBD1	16	TRBJ1-1	TGTGCCAGCAGCTTCTTAACCGGGACAGCCTACACTGAAGCTTTCTTT	CASSFLTGTAYTEAFF
TRBV25-1	-	-	15	TRBJ2-3	TGTGCCAGCAGTGAACTGGACTATTCCACAGATACGCAGTATTTT	CASSELDYSTDTQYF
TRBV19	-	TRBD1	14	TRBJ2-1	TGTGCCAGTACCCTAGGGACAGGAATAAATGAGCAGTTCTTC	CASTLGTGINEQFF
TRBV5-4	-	TRBD2	13	TRBJ2-7	TGTGCCAGCAGCGGGACTAGCGGCTACGAGCAGTACTTC	CASSGTSGYEQYF
TRBV7-6	-	TRBD1	16	TRBJ2-7	TGTGCCAGCAGCCTATTGACAGGGCACCTACCCTACGAGCAGTACTTC	CASSLLTGHLPYEQYF
TRBV4-1	once	-	15	TRBJ2-7	TGCGCCAGCAGCCAAGGGGCGCGGGTCTCCTACGAGCAGTACTTC	CASSQGARVSYEQYF
TRBV9	-	-	15	TRBJ2-1	TGTGCCAGCAGCGTAGCCGACGGGACCTACAATGAGCAGTTCTTC	CASSVADGTYNEQFF
TRBV7-9	once	-	18	TRBJ2-7	TGTGCCAGCAGCTTAACAGTGGTACAGGGAACATTGAACTACGAGCAGTACTTC	CASSLTVVQGTLNYEQYF
TRBV7-9	-	TRBD1	14	TRBJ2-1	TGTGCCAGCAGCCCACGGACAGGGAACCATGAGCAGTTCTTC	CASSPRTGNHEQFF
TRBV7-3	-	TRBD2	16	TRBJ2-2	TGTGCCAGCAGCTTAACTGGCGGGGGTTCGGCCGGGGAGCTGTTTTTT	CASSLTGGGSAGELFF
TRBV4-2	-	-	16	TRBJ2-6	TGTGCCAGCAGCCAAGATATATGGTCGGGGGCCAACGTCCTGACTTTC	CASSQDIWSGANVLTF
TRBV5-1	-	-	14	TRBJ1-3	TGTGCCAGCAGCTTGAGGGCTTTTGGAAACACCATATATTTT	CASSLRAFGNTIYF
TRBV15	-	TRBD2	16	TRBJ2-3	TGTGCCACCAGCACCATAGCGGGCCTACTCACAGATACGCAGTATTTT	CATSTIAGLLTDTQYF
TRBV30	-	-	13	TRBJ1-5	TGTGCCTGGAGTGTAGTCGATAATCAGCCCCAGCATTTT	CAWSVVDNQPQHF
TRBV28	-	TRBD2	17	TRBJ2-3	TGTGCCAGCAGTTTTTGGGCTAGCGGAGCTAGCACAGATACGCAGTATTTT	CASSFWASGASTDTQYF
TRBV7-8	-	-	16	TRBJ2-2	TGTGCCAGCAGCCCTCGGGCAGGGGCGAACACCGGGGAGCTGTTTTTT	CASSPRAGANTGELFF